The present entry profiles one T cell receptor (beta chain) with its context. The sample originates from a study of blood T cell repertoires in COVID-19. Study-level information: Acute and convalescent COVID-19 samples came from the United States, Italy and Spain. The cDNA or gDNA used as material had been derived from T cells, B-cell-depleted T cells, or PBMCs.

Authors' data handling: Estimation of nucleated cell counts was performed using reference gene primer amplification. Repertoires were generated with immunoSEQ multiplex PCR, while TCRdb's copy carries only in-frame clones and drops some. That table supplies the V and J calls and clone size; D and trimming were determined from the DNA. The data contain about 39,000 clones, approximately 85% of them seen just once; the ten biggest clones take up about 4.2%. Trimming left V 4 bases short and J 2 bases short, with 5 bases between. This CDR3 spans 12 amino acids. The V gene's germline CDR1 is SGHRS and CDR2 YFSETQ.

The V and J genes are TRBV5-1 and TRBJ2-3, with D unresolved. The sequencing input was peripheral blood. The receptor's source is a man between 60 and 75 years old with acute or convalescent COVID-19. CDR3 sequence (DNA): TGCGCCAGCAGCGCGGTCACAGATACGCAGTATTTT. Translating it yields CASSAVTDTQYF.